These 10 T cell receptor beta chains were all obtained from the same sample, sequenced in a study of T cells in Graves' hyperthyroidism and ophthalmopathy. Amplification targeted TCR beta CDR3 regions from RNA transcripts. An initial round of RT-PCR targeting the TCR CDR3 relied on the HTBI primer set. TCRdb reprocessed the multiplex PCR reads via MiXCR and lists one record per CDR3 protein. The repertoire holds approximately 300,000 distinct CDR3 sequences, with about 15% as singletons. The sequenced sample was blood. Source of these receptors: a young man with Graves' hyperthyroidism.

V usage is TRBV7-2 and J usage is TRBJ2-1; 8 nucleotides agree with TRBD1. CDR1 and CDR2 (germline): SGHTA, FQGNSA. Germline trimming cut 8 bases from V and 7 bases from J; bases unmatched to any gene: 13. The CDR3 runs 15 residues. This chain's CDR3 is CASDPRGRRANEQFF. CDR3 sequence (DNA): TGTGCCAGCGACCCCAGGGGGCGCAGGGCGAATGAGCAGTTCTTC.

The chain couples TRBV19 to TRBJ1-5; 8 nucleotides agree with TRBD1. Germline V gene data show CDR1 as LNHDA and CDR2 as SQIVND (reference sequence). Trimming cost V 7 bases and J 5 bases; bases outside gene matches: 10. CDR3 length: 15 residues. In nucleotides, the CDR3 is TGTGCCAGTACCCCCCGGGACAGGATCCATCAGCCCCAGCATTTT. It codes for CASTPRDRIHQPQHF.

This clonotype was recorded many times. The chain has TRBV7-9 and TRBJ2-1; 13 bases line up with TRBD2. This CDR3 has 14 residues. CDR1 is SEHNR and CDR2 is FQNEAQ in the germline V gene (reference sequence). After removal of 5 bases from V and 8 bases from J, the junction contained 3 bases not matched to a gene. The DNA of the CDR3 is TGTGCCAGCAGCCGGACTAGCGGGAGCTATGAGCAGTTCTTC. Amino acid sequence: CASSRTSGSYEQFF.

This clonotype was observed at least ten times. The chain has TRBV18 and TRBJ2-7; 9 nucleotides line up with TRBD1. The CDR3 is 15 amino acids. J lost 6 bases, V lost 6 bases, and 12 bases had no gene match. The germline gives CDR1 KGHSH, CDR2 LQKENI. In nucleotides, the CDR3 is TGTGCCAGCTCGCCCCCCTCGGACAGGGGAGGCGAGCAGTACTTC. Amino acid sequence: CASSPPSDRGGEQYF. The full variable domain, its missing parts supplied by reference TRBV18 and TRBJ2-7, is NAGVMQNPRHLVRRRGQEARLRCSPMKGHSHVYWYRQLPEEGLKFMVYLQKENIIDESGMPKERFSAEFPKEGPSILRIQQVVRGDSAAYFCASSPPSDRGGEQYFGPGTRLTVT.

This clonotype appeared many times. The V gene is TRBV12-3 or TRBV12-4, the J gene TRBJ1-5, with 8 bases aligning to TRBD1. Trimming took 3 bases from V and 6 from J; bases not matched to a gene: 7. CDR3 length: 15 residues. CDR3 sequence (DNA): TGTGCCAGCAGTTTCCCCGAGACAGGGGTTCAGCCCCAGCATTTT. Protein sequence: CASSFPETGVQPQHF.

Only a few counts were recorded for this clonotype. The chain uses TRBV29-1 and TRBJ2-1; weak D call: TRBD2 (6 bases). Germline V gene lookup returns CDR1 SQVTM and CDR2 ANQGSEA. This CDR3 is 12 amino acids long. The V end lost 3 bases, the J end lost 12 bases, and 15 bases lay between the germline ends. DNA of the CDR3: TGCAGCGTTGAGGGCGGGAATGTGGTGCAGTTCTTC. Residues: CSVEGGNVVQFF.

This clonotype has only a few counts. V gene TRBV27 combines with J gene TRBJ2-7; tentatively, D is TRBD2 (5 bases). The CDR3 is 14 residues long. V shed 3 bases and J shed 6 bases, with 15 bases lying between them. CDR1 and CDR2 from the germline V gene are MNHEY and SMNVEV (reference sequence). The CDR3 DNA is TGTGCCAGCAGTTTCTCACTAGGTGTAGGCGAGCAGTACTTC. It codes for CASSFSLGVGEQYF.

The genes are TRBV5-6 and TRBJ1-6; 10 bases fit TRBD1. Germline V CDR1 and CDR2: SGHDT, YYEEEE. Trimming at V came to 0 bases and at J to 0 bases, leaving 6 bases not matched to a gene. CDR3 length: 19 residues. This chain's CDR3 is CASSLAGTGVSSYNSPLHF. The DNA of the CDR3 is TGTGCCAGCAGCTTGGCTGGGACAGGGGTCAGCTCCTATAATTCACCCCTCCACTTT.

This clonotype was recorded many times. The chain couples TRBV30 to TRBJ2-7, with TRBD1 matching 8 bases. The CDR3 has 14 residues. The V gene's germline CDR1 is GTSNPN and CDR2 SVGIG (reference sequence). V was pared by 1 base and J by 1 base, with 3 bases of the junction left unmatched. CDR3 loop: CAWSGRQGSYEQYF. The CDR3, as DNA: TGTGCCTGGAGTGGGCGACAGGGGTCCTACGAGCAGTACTTC. Full variable domain (rest looked up from reference TRBV30 and TRBJ2-7): SQTIHQWPATLVQPVGSPLSLECTVEGTSNPNLYWYRQAAGRGLQLLFYSVGIGQISSEVPQNLSASRPQDRQFILSSKKLLLSDSGFYLCAWSGRQGSYEQYFGPGTRLTVT.

The sample holds many counts of this clonotype. The genes are TRBV5-1 and TRBJ2-1; 9 bases align to TRBD2. From germline, CDR1 is SGHRS and CDR2 YFSETQ. The CDR3 loop spans 14 amino acids. V dropped 7 bases and J dropped 9; count of bases not matched to a gene: 11. In DNA, the CDR3 is TGCGCCAGCGGGCGGGAGGGCCGTCAGGGTGAGCAGTTCTTC. This gives the protein CASGREGRQGEQFF.